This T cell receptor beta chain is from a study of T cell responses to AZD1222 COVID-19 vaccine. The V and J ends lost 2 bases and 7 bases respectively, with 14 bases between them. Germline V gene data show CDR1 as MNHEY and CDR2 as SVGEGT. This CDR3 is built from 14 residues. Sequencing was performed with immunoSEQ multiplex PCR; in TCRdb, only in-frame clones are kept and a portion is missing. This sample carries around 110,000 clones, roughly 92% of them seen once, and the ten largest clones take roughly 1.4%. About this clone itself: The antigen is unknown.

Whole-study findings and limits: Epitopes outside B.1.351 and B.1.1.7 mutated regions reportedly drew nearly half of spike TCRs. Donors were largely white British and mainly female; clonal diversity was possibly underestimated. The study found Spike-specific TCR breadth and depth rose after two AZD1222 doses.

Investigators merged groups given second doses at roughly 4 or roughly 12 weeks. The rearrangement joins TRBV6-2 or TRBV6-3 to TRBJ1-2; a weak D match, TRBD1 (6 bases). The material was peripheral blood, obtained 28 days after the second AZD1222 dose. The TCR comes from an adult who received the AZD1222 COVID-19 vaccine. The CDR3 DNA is TGTGCCAGCAGTTACACCTCGGGGGGCTCTGGCTACACCTTC. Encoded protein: CASSYTSGGSGYTF.